These 6 T cell receptor beta chains share one sample of origin, sequenced in a study of response to subunit inactivated influenza vaccine. TCRdb reprocessed the RT-PCR reads with MiXCR, giving one entry per CDR3 protein. Here the sample spans more than 700,000 distinct CDR3 sequences, over 20% being singletons. The sample consisted of PBMCs from blood, taken roughly 5 days after vaccination. The receptors come from a man aged 45-65 years who received an inactivated influenza vaccine.

This chain uses TRBV10-3 with TRBJ1-5; maybe TRBD1 (6 bases). This CDR3 has 15 amino acids. Trimming cost V 0 bases and J 4 bases, with 10 bases left between them. Germline V lookup: CDR1 ENHRY, CDR2 SYGVKD. The CDR3 protein is CAISESGTQNQPQHF. CDR3 bases: TGTGCCATCAGTGAGTCCGGGACACAGAATCAGCCCCAGCATTTT.

The rearrangement links TRBV20-1 to TRBJ2-7; 7 bases fit TRBD2. After removal of 3 bases from V and 2 bases from J, the junction contained 7 bases not matched to a gene. Germline CDR1 DFQATT, CDR2 SNEGSKA (reference sequence). The CDR3 spans 14 residues. CDR3 amino acids: CSARGGYGPYEQYF. CDR3 in DNA: TGCAGTGCTAGGGGGGGGTATGGCCCCTACGAGCAGTACTTC.

The chain uses TRBV11-2 and TRBJ2-7; D is perhaps TRBD2 (6 bases). Per the germline V gene, CDR1 is SGHAT and CDR2 is FQNNGV. V was pared by 2 bases and J by 3 bases, with 23 bases between. The CDR3 extends over 18 amino acids. In DNA, the CDR3 is TGTGCCAGCAGCTTATCATTCGGCGGGTCGGGGGATCTCTACGAGCAGTACTTC. It encodes CASSLSFGGSGDLYEQYF.

This clonotype was counted ten times or more. This chain uses TRBV20-1 with TRBJ2-7, with D possibly matching TRBD1 (5 bases). With 7 bases removed from V and 1 base from J, the gap between germline ends came to 11 bases. The CDR3 contains 12 residues. The germline CDR1 and CDR2 sequences are DFQATT and SNEGSKA (reference sequence). In DNA, the CDR3 is TGCAGTGGGGTGAAGGGGTCCTACGAGCAGTACTTC. Translation: CSGVKGSYEQYF.

This clonotype appeared a few times. This sequence joins TRBV3-1 and TRBJ2-7, with D unresolved. V lost 8 bases to trimming and J lost 2 bases, with 10 bases between them. Germline V gene lookup returns CDR1 LGHDT and CDR2 YNNKEL (reference sequence). The CDR3 is made up of 12 amino acids. The CDR3: CASGLPPYEQYF. DNA for the CDR3: TGTGCCAGCGGGCTGCCCCCCTACGAGCAGTACTTC.

The chain couples TRBV12-3 or TRBV12-4 to TRBJ2-5, with 8 bases aligning to TRBD1. With V trimmed by 8 bases and J by 7 bases, 6 bases remained unmatched. The length of the CDR3 is 12 residues. For the CDR3, the DNA is TGTGCCAGCCTGGACAGGGTTGGGACCCAGTACTTC. This sequence encodes CASLDRVGTQYF.